This entry lists 7 T cell receptor beta chains sequenced from one sample in a study of blood T cells in healthy people across ages (dated by TCRdb to about 2015). The library was prepared using 5' RACE. A second 7 to 11 cycle PCR used a sample-barcoded 5' primer and a J-beta primer mix. The public reads were reprocessed in TCRdb via fastp at Q25 and MiXCR, keeping in-frame beta chains. Every distinct CDR3 protein forms one entry, paired with its most common genes and DNA. The sample table holds around 1,900,000 distinct CDR3 sequences, of which about two fifths were seen once. 20% to 25% of the sample is in the top ten clones. The sample comprised blood. The source is a human donor in good health.

V is TRBV11-3 and J is TRBJ2-5; possibly TRBD1 or TRBD2 for D (6 bases each). There are 21 residues in the CDR3. CDR1 is SGHNT, CDR2 YENEEA, per germline. Trimming left V 1 base short and J 3 bases short, with 30 bases between. The CDR3 spells CASSLGGRWLVTPGGEETQYF. The DNA for the CDR3 is TGTGCCAGCAGCTTAGGGGGCCGGTGGCTTGTGACTCCCGGGGGCGAAGAGACCCAGTACTTC.

The V gene is TRBV20-1, the J gene TRBJ2-7, with 7 nucleotides matching TRBD1. The germline V gene encodes CDR1 DFQATT and CDR2 SNEGSKA (reference sequence). Losses at the gene ends were 5 bases for V and 1 base for J; bases not matched to a gene: 8. The CDR3 covers 14 residues. For the CDR3, the DNA is TGCAGTGCTCCTCCTGGGGGACAGTCCTACGAGCAGTACTTC. Translating it yields CSAPPGGQSYEQYF.

The genes are TRBV29-1 and TRBJ2-3, with D possibly TRBD1 on 6 matching bases. Trimming removed 7 bases at V and 0 bases at J, with 11 bases between. Germline CDR1 is SQVTM and CDR2 is ANQGSEA. The CDR3 totals 13 residues. The CDR3 DNA reads as TGCAGCGCCACAGGGTTGAGCACAGATACGCAGTATTTT. It translates to CSATGLSTDTQYF.

This chain uses TRBV5-5 with TRBJ2-7, with no clear D. Per germline, CDR1 SGHKS and CDR2 YYEKEE (reference sequence). The CDR3 covers 13 residues. V lost 5 bases to trimming and J lost 0 bases, with 9 bases between them. The CDR3 DNA sequence: TGTGCCAGCAGTGTCCATAGCTCCTACGAGCAGTACTTC. Translation: CASSVHSSYEQYF.

CDR3 region: CSVEETWTGTYEQYF. CDR3 sequence (DNA): TGCAGCGTTGAAGAAACGTGGACAGGAACCTACGAGCAGTACTTC. The chain has TRBV29-1 and TRBJ2-7, with 7 bases aligning to TRBD1. Germline V CDR1 and CDR2: SQVTM, ANQGSEA. The CDR3 is 15 amino acids. V was pared by 0 bases and J by 2 bases, with 7 bases of the junction left unmatched.

V and J are TRBV20-1 and TRBJ2-1, with D tentatively TRBD1 or TRBD2 (5 bases each). CDR3 length equals 14 residues. CDR1 is DFQATT and CDR2 is SNEGSKA in the germline V gene (reference sequence). The V end lost 6 bases, the J end lost 4 bases, and 16 bases lay between the germline ends. CDR3 region: CSATDERGYNEQFF. The CDR3 nucleotides read TGCAGTGCCACGGACGAGAGGGGTTACAATGAGCAGTTCTTC.

The chain combines TRBV9 with TRBJ2-3, with 7 positions matching TRBD2. V lost 3 bases, J lost 7 bases, and 5 bases stayed unmatched. The CDR3 spans 13 residues. CDR1 SGDLS and CDR2 YYNGEE come from the germline V gene. CDR3 coding DNA: TGTGCCAGCAGCGAACAGACTAGCTATACGCAGTATTTT. It encodes CASSEQTSYTQYF.